These 4 T cell receptor beta chains were sequenced from one sample in a study of T-cell reconstitution after alpha-beta-depleted transplantation in children. During its preparation, the TCRbeta library received unique molecular identifiers. TCRdb itself ran the PCR reads through MiXCR, one entry per CDR3 protein. The sample consists of fewer than 700,000 distinct CDR3 sequences, over 10% of them appearing once. The sequencing here drew on PBMCs, mostly from graft donor cells, taken 360 days after TCRalphabeta/CD19-depleted stem cell transplant. Every receptor here comes from a male patient aged 10 to 17 who had a stem cell transplant for acute myeloid leukemia, so the T cells may come from the graft donor.

The rearrangement joins TRBV15 to TRBJ2-5; D remains unclear. Trimming removed 0 bases at V and 2 bases at J, with 10 bases between. The CDR3 covers 15 residues. Germline CDR1 and CDR2: LNHNV and YYDKDF (reference sequence). DNA of the CDR3: TGTGCCACCAGCAGAGACTGGGAAGAACAAGAGACCCAGTACTTC. The encoded protein is CATSRDWEEQETQYF. Complete variable domain (other parts from reference TRBV15 and TRBJ2-5): DAMVIQNPRYQVTQFGKPVTLSCSQTLNHNVMYWYQQKSSQAPKLLFHYYDKDFNNEADTPDNFQSRRPNTSFCFLDIRSPGLGDTAMYLCATSRDWEEQETQYFGPGTRLLVL.

The chain employs TRBV28 and TRBJ2-7; D not resolved. The CDR3 consists of 13 residues. V dropped 4 bases and J dropped 6 bases, with 13 bases sitting between them. From germline, CDR1 is MDHEN and CDR2 SYDVKM. Written as DNA, the CDR3 is TGTGCCAGCAGTTCCTTAGCCGTACGCGAGCAGTACTTC. Its protein is CASSSLAVREQYF.

The V gene is TRBV20-1, the J gene TRBJ2-5; TRBD1 might be the D (6 bases). V lost 5 bases and J 2 bases, leaving 12 bases between the germline ends. This CDR3 region has 13 residues. CDR1 is DFQATT and CDR2 is SNEGSKA in the germline V gene (reference sequence). CDR3 nucleotides: TGCAGTGCTGATAGGACAGAGCAAGAGACCCAGTACTTC. Its translation: CSADRTEQETQYF.

This clonotype was counted only a few times. The V call is TRBV29-1, the J call TRBJ1-2; D unresolved. With 1 base removed from V and 2 bases from J, the gap between germline ends came to 11 bases. The germline V gene encodes CDR1 SQVTM and CDR2 ANQGSEA. The CDR3 runs 14 residues. Here the CDR3 DNA reads TGCAGCGTTGAAGTTGCCCTCTCCAACTATGGCTACACCTTC. This encodes CSVEVALSNYGYTF.